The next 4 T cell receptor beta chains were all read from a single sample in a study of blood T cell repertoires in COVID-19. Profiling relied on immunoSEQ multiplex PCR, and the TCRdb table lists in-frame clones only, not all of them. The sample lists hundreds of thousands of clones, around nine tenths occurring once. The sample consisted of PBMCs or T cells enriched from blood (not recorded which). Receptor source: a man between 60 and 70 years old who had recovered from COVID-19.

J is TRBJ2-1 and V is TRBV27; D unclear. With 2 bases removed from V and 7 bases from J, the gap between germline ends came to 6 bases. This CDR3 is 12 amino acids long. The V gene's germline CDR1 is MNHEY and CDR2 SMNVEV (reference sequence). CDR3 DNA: TGTGCCAGCAGTTTAGGGCGTAATGAGCAGTTCTTC. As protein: CASSLGRNEQFF.

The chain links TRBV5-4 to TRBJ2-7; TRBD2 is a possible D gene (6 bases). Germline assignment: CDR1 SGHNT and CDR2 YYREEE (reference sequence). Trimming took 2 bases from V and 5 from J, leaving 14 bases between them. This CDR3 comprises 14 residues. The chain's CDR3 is CASSFNNLADEQYF. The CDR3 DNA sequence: TGTGCCAGCAGCTTTAATAATTTAGCGGACGAGCAGTACTTC.

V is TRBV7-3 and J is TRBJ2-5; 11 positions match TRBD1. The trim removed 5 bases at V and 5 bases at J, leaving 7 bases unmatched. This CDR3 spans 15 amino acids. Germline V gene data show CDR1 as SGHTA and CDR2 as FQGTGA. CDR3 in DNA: TGTGCCAGCAGCCTTGGACAGGGGGCAGGGGAGACCCAGTACTTC. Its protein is CASSLGQGAGETQYF.

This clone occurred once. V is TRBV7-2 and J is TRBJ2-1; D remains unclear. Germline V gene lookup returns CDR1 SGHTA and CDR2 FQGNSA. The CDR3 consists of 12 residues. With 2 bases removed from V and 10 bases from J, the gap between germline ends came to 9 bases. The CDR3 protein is CASSLSSLEQFF. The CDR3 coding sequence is TGTGCCAGCAGCTTAAGCTCATTAGAGCAGTTCTTC.